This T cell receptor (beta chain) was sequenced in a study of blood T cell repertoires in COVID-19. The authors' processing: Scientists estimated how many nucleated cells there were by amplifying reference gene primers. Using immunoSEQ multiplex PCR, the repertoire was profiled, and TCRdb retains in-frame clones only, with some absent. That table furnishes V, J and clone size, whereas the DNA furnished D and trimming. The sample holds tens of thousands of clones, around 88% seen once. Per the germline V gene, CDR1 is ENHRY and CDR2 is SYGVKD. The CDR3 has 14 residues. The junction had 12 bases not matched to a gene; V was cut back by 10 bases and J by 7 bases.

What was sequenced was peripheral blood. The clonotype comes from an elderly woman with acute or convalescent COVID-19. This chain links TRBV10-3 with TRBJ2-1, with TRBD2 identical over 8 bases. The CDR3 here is CATRQIAGRNEQFF. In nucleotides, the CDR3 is TGTGCCACCCGCCAGATAGCGGGGAGGAATGAGCAGTTCTTC.